This TCR beta chain was recovered during a study of CD8+ T cells in alopecia areata. Study-wide results and caveats: Sequencing of scalp tissue also captures the resident alphabeta T cells of normal skin.

This clone showed up just a few times. No antigen is known for it. The CDR3 spans 16 residues. CDR1 SEHNR and CDR2 FQNEAQ come from the germline V gene (reference sequence). Trimming took 1 base from V and 3 from J, leaving 14 bases between them. Extracted from the samples, RNA was reverse transcribed into cDNA to serve as the sequencing template. The assay was immunoSEQ multiplex PCR, and TCRdb's table has in-frame clones only and misses some. The sample records about 180,000 clones, roughly 60% being singletons. The source was CD4+ T cells sorted from blood, collected at week 0. The clonotype comes from a human donor with alopecia areata. The genes are TRBV7-9 and TRBJ2-3, with a weak D call TRBD2 (5 bases). The CDR3 spells CASSLGEASFTDTQYF. CDR3 sequence (DNA): TGTGCCAGCAGCTTAGGGGAAGCTAGCTTTACAGATACGCAGTATTTT.